The next 29 T cell receptor beta chains were all read from a single sample in a study of response to subunit inactivated influenza vaccine (dated by TCRdb to the late 2010s). The protocol used for the library was RT-PCR. The sequencer listed for this sample is Illumina HiSeq 2500. Clones were called with MiXCR by TCRdb after fastp trimmed the public reads at Q25, and only in-frame beta chains were retained. Records with the same CDR3 protein are collapsed into one entry carrying the most frequent genes and DNA. Recorded for this sample are fewer than 250,000 distinct CDR3 sequences; under 15% of them occurred a single time. Of the sample, roughly 24% falls within the top ten clones. The specimen was CD8+ T cells sorted from PBMCs, collected less than 6 days after vaccination. All receptors derive from a man aged 45-65 years who received an inactivated influenza vaccine. Donor details come from another sample of the same person, matched by shared clones.

This clonotype showed up just a few times. V and J are TRBV4-3 and TRBJ2-7, with D perhaps TRBD2 (6 bases). Germline lookup yields CDR1 LGHNA and CDR2 YSLEER. V was shortened by 1 base and J by 0 bases, with 19 bases between the two germline ends. The CDR3 covers 18 residues. CDR3: CASSQGLSGLQSSYEQYF. DNA of the CDR3: TGCGCCAGCAGCCAAGGACTATCGGGACTCCAGAGCTCCTACGAGCAGTACTTC.

The chain has TRBV28 and TRBJ2-1, with 9 bases fitting TRBD1. CDR1 MDHEN and CDR2 SYDVKM come from the germline V gene. This CDR3 has 14 residues. V lost 3 bases to trimming and J lost 7 bases; unmatched junction nucleotides: 4. The CDR3: CASSFVDRGNEQFF. The DNA for the CDR3 is TGTGCCAGCAGTTTCGTGGACAGGGGAAATGAGCAGTTCTTC.

The J gene is TRBJ2-5, the V gene TRBV27, with 8 bases lining up with TRBD1. The CDR3 loop spans 17 amino acids. CDR1 MNHEY and CDR2 SMNVEV come from the germline V gene (reference sequence). V dropped 4 bases and J dropped 4; count of bases not matched to a gene: 14. Written as DNA, the CDR3 is TGTGCCAGCAGTTCGACAGGGGATGCGGCCGTGGCAGAGACCCAGTACTTC. Translating gives CASSSTGDAAVAETQYF.

The chain joins TRBV20-1 to TRBJ2-1; D possibly corresponds to TRBD1 (6 bases). The CDR3 extends over 14 amino acids. The ends were cut back, 0 bases at V and 7 bases at J, with 13 bases in the middle. In germline, CDR1 is DFQATT, CDR2 SNEGSKA (reference sequence). As DNA, the CDR3 is TGCAGTGCTAGAGATAGAGGGGGTTGGAATGAGCAGTTCTTC. The encoded protein is CSARDRGGWNEQFF.

This clonotype was recorded a few times. V is TRBV7-2 and J is TRBJ2-7; 13 nucleotides align to TRBD2. Trimming removed 5 bases from V and 6 bases from J; junction bases left unmatched: 10. Germline values: CDR1 SGHTA, CDR2 FQGNSA. The CDR3 covers 16 residues. CDR3 in DNA: TGTGCCAGCAGCGCCTCGGGACTAGCGGGATTGCGCGAGCAGTACTTC. Protein sequence: CASSASGLAGLREQYF.

The V gene is TRBV11-2, the J gene TRBJ2-1, with TRBD2 as a possible D gene (5 bases). The V end lost 3 bases, the J end lost 9 bases, and 18 bases lay between the germline ends. Per the germline V gene, CDR1 is SGHAT and CDR2 is FQNNGV. This CDR3 contains 15 residues. CDR3 amino acids: CASSFPTGGLGEQFF. CDR3 DNA sequence: TGTGCCAGCAGCTTTCCCACCGGCGGGTTGGGTGAGCAGTTCTTC.

Only a few counts were recorded for this clonotype. V and J are TRBV7-9 and TRBJ2-7; D gene unclear. The CDR3 is 12 amino acids. Germline CDR1 is SEHNR and CDR2 is FQNEAQ (reference sequence). Trimming pared 3 bases from V and 7 bases from J, leaving 10 bases between. The CDR3 region is CASSFGYEEQYF. The CDR3 bases are TGTGCCAGCAGCTTCGGGTACGAAGAGCAGTACTTC.

This clonotype was seen many times. The chain joins TRBV28 to TRBJ2-2; no clear D gene. CDR3 length equals 13 residues. V was cut by 5 bases and J by 8 bases, with 12 bases left in between. Germline V gene sequence: CDR1 MDHEN, CDR2 SYDVKM. CDR3 DNA: TGTGCCAGCAGTCTACAAAATTTGGGGGAGCTGTTTTTT. Its translation is CASSLQNLGELFF.

The chain uses TRBV2 and TRBJ2-7, with D tentatively TRBD1 (6 bases). The CDR3 is 13 residues long. In germline, CDR1 is SNHLY, CDR2 FYNNEI. V lost 3 bases and J 6 bases, leaving 12 bases between the germline ends. CDR3 amino acids: CASSDTGPGEQYF. The CDR3 region has the DNA TGTGCCAGCAGTGACACAGGGCCCGGCGAGCAGTACTTC.

This clonotype was picked up a small number of times. The chain is built from TRBV27 and TRBJ2-7, with a tentative D call TRBD1 (5 bases). The CDR3 extends over 15 amino acids. V lost 4 bases to trimming and J lost 1 base, with 14 bases between them. CDR1 and CDR2 from the germline V gene are MNHEY and SMNVEV (reference sequence). The CDR3 DNA reads as TGTGCCAGCAGTTCCCCGCAAGCAGGGTCCTACGAGCAGTACTTC. Protein product: CASSSPQAGSYEQYF.

This clonotype was recorded a few times. V is TRBV11-2 and J is TRBJ2-3; perhaps TRBD1 as D (5 bases). The V gene lost 7 bases and the J gene lost 0 bases, with 11 bases spanning the gap. The CDR3 totals 14 residues. The germline gives CDR1 SGHAT, CDR2 FQNNGV. The CDR3 DNA reads TGTGCCAGCAAGGCCTGGGGCAGCACAGATACGCAGTATTTT. Its translation is CASKAWGSTDTQYF.

This clonotype has only one observation. J is TRBJ2-1 and V is TRBV2, with 7 positions matching TRBD2. Germline CDR1 is SNHLY and CDR2 is FYNNEI. This CDR3 region has 14 residues. V lost 6 bases to trimming and J lost 8 bases; unmatched junction nucleotides: 10. The CDR3 spells CASRPGGLRHEQFF. CDR3 in DNA: TGTGCCAGCAGACCGGGAGGCCTGAGGCATGAGCAGTTCTTC.

There are a few counts of this clonotype. The gene calls are TRBV12-3 or TRBV12-4 and TRBJ1-3, with TRBD1 identical over 7 bases. The CDR3 spans 15 residues. Trimming removed 5 bases from V and 0 bases from J; junction bases left unmatched: 4. The DNA of the CDR3 is TGTGCCAGCAGTATAAGGGACAGCTCTGGAAACACCATATATTTT. Protein: CASSIRDSSGNTIYF.

The V gene is TRBV7-8, the J gene TRBJ2-3, with 8 bases matching TRBD1. The CDR3 sequence is 14 residues long. Trimming cost V 1 base and J 10 bases; bases outside gene matches: 7. Per the germline V gene, CDR1 is SGHVS and CDR2 is FQNEAQ. CDR3: CASSLVHWTGSQYF. The CDR3 DNA is TGTGCCAGCAGCTTAGTGCACTGGACAGGGTCGCAGTATTTT.

This clonotype was picked up many times. This rearrangement joins TRBV9 to TRBJ2-5; the D call may be TRBD1 or TRBD2 (5 bases each). The V gene lost 0 bases and the J gene lost 2 bases, with 17 bases spanning the gap. Germline CDR1 SGDLS, CDR2 YYNGEE. The CDR3 sequence is 17 residues long. Here the CDR3 DNA reads TGTGCCAGCAGCGTAGGCCATTTAGGGACCCAGCAAGAGACCCAGTACTTC. Translation gives CASSVGHLGTQQETQYF.

The genes are TRBV9 and TRBJ2-3; 8 bases align to TRBD1. Trimming removed 4 bases from V and 1 base from J; junction bases left unmatched: 8. The CDR3 length is 16 residues. The germline V gene has CDR1 SGDLS and CDR2 YYNGEE. The CDR3 sequence is CASSSEDRGGTDTQYF. CDR3 nucleotides: TGTGCCAGCAGCTCCGAAGACAGGGGCGGCACAGATACGCAGTATTTT.

The V call is TRBV20-1, the J call TRBJ2-7; 9 positions match TRBD1. The ends lost 3 bases at V and 4 bases at J; junction bases unmatched: 7. This CDR3 is built from 14 residues. Looked up from germline, CDR1 is DFQATT and CDR2 is SNEGSKA (reference sequence). The CDR3 nucleotides read TGCAGTGCTAGTAGGGGACAGGGCGGGTACGAGCAGTACTTC. It codes for CSASRGQGGYEQYF.

The rearrangement uses TRBV6-2 or TRBV6-3 and TRBJ2-3; D may be TRBD1 or TRBD2 (5 bases each). V was cut by 3 bases and J by 5 bases, with 18 bases left in between. The CDR3 totals 16 residues. The germline V gene has CDR1 MNHEY and CDR2 SVGEGT. CDR3 in DNA: TGTGCCAGCAGTTATCCCCGGGACCCATTAGGAGATACGCAGTATTTT. Encoded protein: CASSYPRDPLGDTQYF.

This clonotype was seen a few times. The V and J genes are TRBV12-3 or TRBV12-4 and TRBJ2-1, with 12 bases aligning to TRBD2. The length of the CDR3 is 17 residues. The junction had 14 bases not matched to a gene; V was cut back by 6 bases and J by 8 bases. Here the CDR3 reads CASRLPPPSGRVDEQFF. CDR3 in DNA: TGTGCCAGCAGGCTCCCTCCCCCTAGCGGGAGGGTCGATGAGCAGTTCTTC.

This clonotype came up a few times. This rearrangement joins TRBV7-9 to TRBJ2-1; the match to TRBD2 covers 11 bases. Per the germline V gene, CDR1 is SEHNR and CDR2 is FQNEAQ (reference sequence). V was pared by 5 bases and J by 4 bases, with 4 bases of the junction left unmatched. The CDR3 is 15 residues long. CDR3 sequence (DNA): TGTGCCAGCAGCAAACTAGCGGGAGAGTACAATGAGCAGTTCTTC. Protein: CASSKLAGEYNEQFF. Filled out from reference TRBV7-9 and TRBJ2-1, the complete variable domain reads DTGVSQNPRHKITKRGQNVTFRCDPISEHNRLYWYRQTLGQGPEFLTYFQNEAQLEKSRLLSDRFSAERPKGSFSTLEIQRTEQGDSAMYLCASSKLAGEYNEQFFGPGTRLTVL.

In this sample, this clonotype turned up many times. The rearrangement joins TRBV12-3 or TRBV12-4 to TRBJ1-1; tentative D call: TRBD1 (5 bases). The CDR3 length is 16 residues. Deletions cut 3 bases from V and 1 base from J, with 15 bases between. CDR3 DNA sequence: TGTGCCAGCAGTTTTGAGGACACAGGAACGAACACTGAAGCTTTCTTT. Translation gives CASSFEDTGTNTEAFF.

The J gene is TRBJ2-7, the V gene TRBV5-1; D is possibly TRBD1 (5 bases). The germline V and J ends were trimmed by 1 base and 2 bases, with 10 bases remaining between them. This CDR3 contains 14 residues. Germline V gene lookup returns CDR1 SGHRS and CDR2 YFSETQ. Written as DNA, the CDR3 is TGCGCCAGCAGCTTGACAGGCTCGGCCTACGAGCAGTACTTC. Encoded protein: CASSLTGSAYEQYF.

This clonotype was counted once. A much larger clone sits a single nucleotide away, making a read error possible. The genes are TRBV6-5 and TRBJ2-1; D is unresolved. Germline V gene sequence: CDR1 MNHEY, CDR2 SVGAGI. V gave up 0 bases and J gave up 0 bases, with 9 bases separating them. The CDR3 runs 16 residues. CDR3 nucleotides: TGTGCCAGCAGTTACTCGATCAAGAGCTCCTACAATGAGCAGTTCTTC. This codes for CASSYSIKSSYNEQFF.

This clonotype was picked up a small number of times. The chain employs TRBV5-4 and TRBJ1-5, with D tentatively TRBD1 (5 bases). V was cut by 4 bases and J by 3 bases, with 11 bases left in between. The CDR3 is 14 residues long. Germline-derived CDR1 and CDR2 are SGHNT and YYREEE (reference sequence). CDR3 loop: CASSLWGYNQPQHF. In nucleotides, the CDR3 is TGTGCCAGCAGCCTCTGGGGGTACAATCAGCCCCAGCATTTT.

V usage is TRBV4-2 and J usage is TRBJ1-1; no reliable D call. Between the trimmed V and J ends, which lost 2 bases and 8 bases, there was a span of 12 bases. Germline loops: CDR1 LGHNA, CDR2 YNFKEQ. CDR3 length: 13 residues. DNA for the CDR3: TGTGCCAGCAGCCAACCCCCGGGCCTGGAAGCTTTCTTT. Protein: CASSQPPGLEAFF.

This chain joins TRBV20-1 and TRBJ2-5; 9 bases are a match to TRBD2. Germline trimming cut 0 bases from V and 5 bases from J; bases unmatched to any gene: 7. The CDR3 is made up of 15 amino acids. In germline, CDR1 is DFQATT, CDR2 SNEGSKA (reference sequence). The CDR3 loop is CSARDGASGDETQYF. The CDR3 DNA is TGCAGTGCTAGAGATGGGGCTAGCGGGGATGAGACCCAGTACTTC.

This clonotype was found a few times. The gene calls are TRBV12-3 or TRBV12-4 and TRBJ2-3; TRBD1 aligns across 10 bases. Trimming removed 2 bases from V and 0 bases from J; junction bases left unmatched: 8. The CDR3 is 18 amino acids. The CDR3 nucleotides are TGTGCCAGCAGTTTACCGGACAGGGGGTCGATTAGCACAGATACGCAGTATTTT. Residues: CASSLPDRGSISTDTQYF.

The J gene is TRBJ2-6, the V gene TRBV11-2; D not resolved. The CDR3 contains 17 residues. Trimming shortened V by 0 bases and J by 0 bases, and 9 bases separated the two germline ends. The germline V gene has CDR1 SGHAT and CDR2 FQNNGV. CDR3 nucleotides: TGTGCCAGCAGCTTAGACCCGGTTTTCTCTGGGGCCAACGTCCTGACTTTC. Translation gives CASSLDPVFSGANVLTF.

The V call is TRBV12-3 or TRBV12-4, the J call TRBJ1-5; possibly TRBD1 for D (5 bases). The CDR3 runs to 15 residues. The ends were cut back, 3 bases at V and 4 bases at J, with 13 bases in the middle. Here the CDR3 DNA reads TGTGCCAGCAGTTTGAGTTCAGGGTGGAATCAGCCCCAGCATTTT. Protein: CASSLSSGWNQPQHF.